This TCR beta chain is drawn from a study of blood T cells in healthy people across ages. Alongside a J-beta primer mix, a sample-barcoded 5' primer served in a second PCR lasting about 7 to 12 cycles. Each cDNA molecule carried a tag from a template-switch adaptor that contained 12 random nucleotides. TCRdb re-derived calls from the 5' RACE reads in MiXCR, one entry per CDR3 protein. The data contain some 1.5 million distinct CDR3 sequences, roughly 30% of them singletons. Roughly 9.2 milliliters of peripheral blood were drawn from each donor into EDTA-treated tubes. Whole-study findings and limits: Any conclusive comparison of naive versus antigen-experienced cells was prevented by using unsorted PBMCs.

This clonotype was detected once. Antigen specificity is unknown. The clonotype originates from a woman in her twenties or thirties in good health. Sequencing input: blood.

The CDR3 nucleotides read TGTGCCAGCACCATCCCCGGGACAGCCCTGAACACTGAAGCTTTCTTT. Encoded protein: CASTIPGTALNTEAFF. The rearrangement joins TRBV7-9 to TRBJ1-1; 7 bases are shared with TRBD1. The CDR3 is 16 amino acids. The germline V gene has CDR1 SEHNR and CDR2 FQNEAQ (reference sequence). Trimming removed 7 bases from V and 0 bases from J; junction bases left unmatched: 11.